These 17 T cell receptor beta chains share one sample of origin, sequenced in a study of T-cell reconstitution after alpha-beta-depleted transplantation in children. During its preparation, the TCRbeta library received unique molecular identifiers. One entry per CDR3 protein results from TCRdb running MiXCR on the PCR reads. The table has some 200,000 distinct CDR3 sequences, under 9.5% seen once; the top ten hold less than 8%. The specimen comprised PBMCs from the stem cell graft donor, sampled from the stem cell graft. The origin of the receptors is a human donor who donated a stem cell graft to a child with acute lymphoblastic leukemia.

The chain employs TRBV30 and TRBJ2-1; no firm D call. Germline V gene sequence: CDR1 GTSNPN, CDR2 SVGIG (reference sequence). Trimming left V 2 bases short and J 3 bases short, with 11 bases between. The CDR3 contains 14 residues. The CDR3 spells CAWSFTSFYNEQFF. The CDR3 DNA reads as TGTGCCTGGAGTTTCACGTCATTCTACAATGAGCAGTTCTTC.

This clonotype was seen a handful of times. The gene calls are TRBV5-1 and TRBJ1-2; D is unresolved. The germline gives CDR1 SGHRS, CDR2 YFSETQ. Trimming removed 5 bases from V and 3 bases from J, with 11 bases in between. There are 13 residues in the CDR3. This CDR3 is CASSSHGDYGYTF. The CDR3 bases are TGCGCCAGCAGTTCCCATGGGGACTATGGCTACACCTTC.

This clonotype was detected a few times. The J gene is TRBJ1-1, the V gene TRBV12-3 or TRBV12-4; 11 nucleotides match TRBD1. Trimming cost V 4 bases and J 6 bases; bases outside gene matches: 10. CDR3 length: 16 amino acids. CDR3 nucleotide sequence: TGTGCCAGCAGTTCCGGGACAGGGGGAGACGGGGCTGAAGCTTTCTTT. Translated: CASSSGTGGDGAEAFF.

The chain is built from TRBV11-2 and TRBJ2-3, with 8 bases fitting TRBD1. The CDR3 is 15 amino acids. Germline CDR1 SGHAT, CDR2 FQNNGV. V was pared by 5 bases and J by 6 bases, with 10 bases of the junction left unmatched. CDR3 sequence: CASSQRTGSSDTQYF. CDR3 nucleotide sequence: TGTGCCAGCAGCCAGCGGACAGGGAGTTCCGATACGCAGTATTTT.

The V call is TRBV7-9, the J call TRBJ2-7; 8 nucleotides match TRBD2. The CDR3 sequence is 14 residues long. The ends lost 5 bases at V and 2 bases at J; junction bases unmatched: 5. Germline V gene data show CDR1 as SEHNR and CDR2 as FQNEAQ (reference sequence). The CDR3 DNA reads as TGTGCCAGCAGCAAACTAGCGGACGCCTACGAGCAGTACTTC. This sequence encodes CASSKLADAYEQYF.

This clonotype showed up many times. The V and J genes are TRBV5-1 and TRBJ1-1; 9 nucleotides agree with TRBD1. The CDR3 runs 16 residues. With 1 base clipped from V and 1 base from J, the junction kept 5 bases outside the gene matches. Germline V gene lookup returns CDR1 SGHRS and CDR2 YFSETQ. Written as DNA, the CDR3 is TGCGCCAGCAGCTTGAGGGGACAGGGAGGGAACACTGAAGCTTTCTTT. Translating gives CASSLRGQGGNTEAFF.

This clonotype occurred a few times. CDR3 sequence reads: CASSLGAGGPNYEQYF. The CDR3, as DNA: TGTGCCAGCAGCTTGGGAGCGGGGGGCCCCAATTACGAGCAGTACTTC. The chain recombines TRBV5-6 with TRBJ2-7, with 9 positions matching TRBD2. The CDR3 runs to 16 residues. Germline trimming cut 0 bases from V and 4 bases from J; bases unmatched to any gene: 8. Per germline, CDR1 SGHDT and CDR2 YYEEEE. The entire variable domain, with the rest obtained from reference TRBV5-6 and TRBJ2-7, is as follows: DAGVTQSPTHLIKTRGQQVTLRCSPKSGHDTVSWYQQALGQGPQFIFQYYEEEERQRGNFPDRFSGHQFPNYSSELNVNALLLGDSALYLCASSLGAGGPNYEQYFGPGTRLTVT.

The rearrangement joins TRBV3-1 to TRBJ1-2; 7 bases line up with TRBD1. The V gene's germline CDR1 is LGHDT and CDR2 YNNKEL (reference sequence). Trimming removed 4 bases from V and 10 bases from J; junction bases left unmatched: 12. This CDR3 has 14 amino acids. CDR3 in amino acids: CASSRRQGGNVYTF. CDR3 DNA: TGTGCCAGCAGCCGCCGACAGGGAGGCAATGTCTACACCTTC.

J is TRBJ1-1 and V is TRBV28; the match to TRBD1 covers 9 bases. This CDR3 has 16 amino acids. Trimming took 2 bases from V and 5 from J; bases not matched to a gene: 9. CDR1 is MDHEN, CDR2 SYDVKM, per germline. The CDR3 loop is CASSLNRGRVFTEAFF. The CDR3 region has the DNA TGTGCCAGCAGTTTAAACAGGGGGCGCGTATTTACTGAAGCTTTCTTT.

This clonotype has a count of ten or more. The chain recombines TRBV12-3 or TRBV12-4 with TRBJ2-3; maybe TRBD2 (7 bases). The CDR3 is 13 residues long. The ends were cut back, 0 bases at V and 8 bases at J, with 9 bases in the middle. The CDR3 sequence is CASSLAGGLTQYF. The CDR3 DNA is TGTGCCAGCAGTTTAGCGGGGGGGCTTACGCAGTATTTT.

This clonotype showed up just a few times. This chain uses TRBV7-9 with TRBJ2-5; 7 nucleotides match TRBD1. The CDR3 runs 16 residues. CDR1 is SEHNR and CDR2 is FQNEAQ in the germline V gene (reference sequence). With V trimmed by 5 bases and J by 2 bases, 11 bases remained unmatched. In DNA form, the CDR3 reads TGTGCCAGCAGCAGAGGGTCAGGGGGACAACAAGAGACCCAGTACTTC. Amino acid sequence: CASSRGSGGQQETQYF. Looking up the rest from reference TRBV7-9 and TRBJ2-5 gives the full variable domain: DTGVSQNPRHKITKRGQNVTFRCDPISEHNRLYWYRQTLGQGPEFLTYFQNEAQLEKSRLLSDRFSAERPKGSFSTLEIQRTEQGDSAMYLCASSRGSGGQQETQYFGPGTRLLVL.

The rearrangement joins TRBV3-1 to TRBJ2-1, with D maybe TRBD2 (6 bases). The V and J ends lost 1 base and 7 bases respectively, with 23 bases between them. The CDR3 contains 18 residues. The germline V gene has CDR1 LGHDT and CDR2 YNNKEL (reference sequence). The CDR3 nucleotides read TGTGCCAGCAGCCAAGTCTTTTTAGGTGCCCCCCGGGGGAATGAGCAGTTCTTC. Its translation is CASSQVFLGAPRGNEQFF.

Many counts were recorded for this clonotype. The CDR3 reads CATHRDPESPLHF. CDR3 nucleotides: TGTGCCACCCACAGGGACCCAGAGTCACCCCTCCACTTT. The V call is TRBV10-3, the J call TRBJ1-6, with D possibly TRBD1 on 6 matching bases. CDR1 ENHRY and CDR2 SYGVKD come from the germline V gene. V lost 10 bases and J 10 bases, leaving 17 bases between the germline ends. CDR3 length: 13 amino acids.

This clonotype was observed a handful of times. The J gene is TRBJ1-2, the V gene TRBV12-3 or TRBV12-4; D uncertain. V was shortened by 2 bases and J by 4 bases, with 8 bases between the two germline ends. This CDR3 is built from 13 residues. CDR3 amino acids: CASSLKITYGYTF. The CDR3 nucleotides are TGTGCCAGCAGTTTAAAGATAACCTATGGCTACACCTTC.

In this sample, this clonotype turned up a few times. The rearrangement joins TRBV20-1 to TRBJ2-1, with TRBD2 matching 11 bases. V dropped 3 bases and J dropped 3; count of bases not matched to a gene: 4. Per the germline V gene, CDR1 is DFQATT and CDR2 is SNEGSKA (reference sequence). The CDR3 is 15 amino acids. The CDR3 DNA reads as TGCAGTGCTAGCAGACTAGCGGGGAGCTACAATGAGCAGTTCTTC. This gives the protein CSASRLAGSYNEQFF.

A few counts support this clonotype. V is TRBV3-1 and J is TRBJ2-7; 14 nucleotides match TRBD2. The CDR3 is made up of 18 amino acids. Germline CDR1 LGHDT, CDR2 YNNKEL (reference sequence). V was pared by 4 bases and J by 0 bases, with 8 bases of the junction left unmatched. The CDR3 spells CASSRKTSGGESSYEQYF. For the CDR3, the DNA is TGTGCCAGCAGCCGAAAGACTAGCGGGGGGGAGAGCTCCTACGAGCAGTACTTC.

This clonotype has more than one count but fewer than ten. The chain combines TRBV12-3 or TRBV12-4 with TRBJ2-3, with TRBD2 matching over 13 bases. V was clipped by 4 bases and J by 4 bases; unmatched bases: 14. The CDR3 is made up of 19 amino acids. Here the CDR3 reads CASSSPGTSGEVSPDTQYF. The CDR3 region has the DNA TGTGCCAGCAGTTCGCCCGGGACTAGCGGGGAGGTTTCCCCAGATACGCAGTATTTT.